This TCR beta chain was captured in a study of vaccination and CD4 T cells after COVID-19. Indicated treatment: approximately 10-day PBMC culture with coronavirus spike peptide pools or control peptides (ViraFEST assay). Via ViraFEST, peptide pools expanded antigen-specific T cells before TCR sequencing. Culture conditions combined 1.5 million to 2.5 million PBMCs per well with 10 IU/ml IL-2 and 8.5 to 10 ug/ml peptide pools. Germline values: CDR1 SQVTM, CDR2 ANQGSEA. This CDR3 region has 12 residues. Cultured CD4+ T cells had their DNA profiled by the Oncomine TCR Beta short-read assay. One entry per CDR3 protein, called by TCRdb with MiXCR from the PCR reads. The sample records some 16,000 distinct CDR3 sequences, 36% being singletons. As concerns this clonotype: Its antigen is not known. Relative to the germline gene, one junction end is altered; a read error may explain this.

This chain uses TRBV29-1 with TRBJ1-2; D is unclear. This receptor was identified in a human donor who received a COVID-19 vaccine. Here the sequenced sample was CD4+ T cells from blood, cultured in vitro, taken before SARS-CoV-2 vaccination. Here the CDR3 DNA reads TGCAGCGTTGAACCGACTAACTATGGCCACACCTTC. Residues: CSVEPTNYGHTF. Supplemented by reference TRBV29-1 and TRBJ1-2, the full variable domain reads SAVISQKPSRDICQRGTSLTIQCQVDSQVTMMFWYRQQPGQSLTLIATANQGSEATYESGFVIDKFPISRPNLTFSTLTVSNMSPEDSSIYLCSVEPTNYGHTFGSGTRLTVV.